The clone carrying this T cell receptor (beta chain) has ten or more counts. Amplified TCR beta CDR3 regions derived from RNA transcripts. TCR CDR3 underwent first-round RT-PCR with the HTBI primer set. Each CDR3 protein gets one entry after TCRdb re-called the multiplex PCR reads with MiXCR. This table holds 200,000 to 300,000 distinct CDR3 sequences, around 26% found once. V lost 2 bases and J lost 4, with 15 bases in between. The CDR3 is 15 residues long. CDR1 is MNHEY, CDR2 SVGAGI, per germline. This sample is part of a study of T cells in Graves' hyperthyroidism and ophthalmopathy. Sequenced sample: blood. This TCR was recovered from a middle-aged woman with Graves' ophthalmopathy. The J gene is TRBJ2-7, the V gene TRBV6-5; the D call may be TRBD1 or TRBD2 (6 bases each). CDR3 amino acids: CASSYASGAGYEQYF. As DNA, the CDR3 is TGTGCCAGCAGTTACGCTTCAGGGGCGGGATACGAGCAGTACTTC.